This T cell receptor (beta chain) was found in a study of human T cells and chemical hapten exposure. For the study at large: Diagnoses of alopecia areata, totalis or universalis occurred in mostly female patients.

This clonotype was seen at least ten times. Its antigen is unidentified. Findings and limits, study-wide: DPC sensitization produced no change in TCRs with frequency above 1 in 1000. Versus controls, significantly more large CDR3 similarity clusters arose from expanded TCRs.

TCRdb re-analysed the RACE reads in MiXCR, keeping a single row per CDR3 protein. In the table there are about 380,000 distinct CDR3 sequences, 5% to 6.5% of which are singletons. This CDR3 is 14 amino acids long. CDR1 is SGHVS and CDR2 is FQNEAQ in the germline V gene. J gave up 4 bases and V 6 bases, and 4 bases lay outside the gene matches. The sample's time point: pre-sensitization, week 0. Treatment reported: therapeutic diphenylcyclopropenone sensitization with weekly scalp DPC. Non-pregnant alopecia patients aged 18 to 70, suitable for DPC therapy. The receptor was isolated from a woman aged 45-59 years with alopecia areata. Some clones in this sample may be carry-over from other donors' samples. The material sequenced was whole blood, taken in connection with sensitization to the hapten diphenylcyclopropenone (DPC). V gene TRBV7-8 combines with J gene TRBJ2-5, with 11 nucleotides matching TRBD2. The CDR3 sequence: CASRGLAGRETQYF. DNA of the CDR3: TGTGCCAGCAGAGGACTAGCGGGCCGAGAGACCCAGTACTTC.